These T cell receptor beta chains were read from a single sample in a study of shared clonotypes between healthy human individuals. Data came from immunoSEQ multiplex PCR; TCRdb stores just in-frame clones and leaves some out. The sample lists roughly 220,000 clones; 65% were seen once. Specimen: memory CD4+ T cells sorted from blood. The receptors originated from a young man in good health. Each CDR3 is given with its conserved first and last residue. D genes are given only for firm matches. Not every row has a clone size; where given, it reads once, few, many or a size class.

CASSSNRGLDGETQYF | TGTGCCAGCAGCTCCAACAGGGGGCTGGATGGAGAGACCCAGTACTTC | TRBJ2-5 | 16 | TRBV7-8 | TRBD1 | few
CASSLDRDKGLEQYF | TGTGCCAGCAGCTTAGATCGGGACAAAGGACTCGAGCAGTACTTC | TRBJ2-7 | 15 | TRBV7-8 | . | .
CASLTSGQETQYF | TGTGCCAGCCTTACTAGCGGCCAAGAGACCCAGTACTTC | TRBJ2-5 | 13 | TRBV28 | TRBD2 | .
CASTPLKGFGEQYF | TGTGCCAGCACCCCGCTGAAGGGATTTGGCGAGCAGTACTTC | TRBJ2-7 | 14 | TRBV9 | . | .
CAGNPAINSNQPQHF | TGTGCCGGCAACCCCGCGATAAATAGCAATCAGCCCCAGCATTTT | TRBJ1-5 | 15 | TRBV7-2 | . | .
CASSLSVGREETQYF | TGTGCCAGCAGCTTAAGTGTAGGGCGGGAGGAGACCCAGTACTTC | TRBJ2-5 | 15 | TRBV5-4 | TRBD2 | .
CASRRQGNQPQHF | TGCGCCAGCAGAAGACAGGGGAATCAGCCCCAGCATTTT | TRBJ1-5 | 13 | TRBV10-1 | TRBD1 | many
CASSARATGEDEQYF | TGTGCCAGCAGCGCACGCGCGACAGGGGAAGACGAGCAGTACTTC | TRBJ2-7 | 15 | TRBV7-7 | TRBD1 | .
CASSEGGGGPSNQPQHF | TGTGCCAGCAGTGAAGGGGGCGGGGGACCAAGCAATCAGCCCCAGCATTTT | TRBJ1-5 | 17 | TRBV6-1 | . | few
CASSRTSGTDTQYF | TGCGCCAGCAGCCGGACTAGCGGCACAGATACGCAGTATTTT | TRBJ2-3 | 14 | TRBV5-1 | TRBD2 | .
CASSSLAGGNTDTQYF | TGTGCCAGCAGCTCTTTAGCGGGAGGAAACACAGATACGCAGTATTTT | TRBJ2-3 | 16 | TRBV7-8 | TRBD2 | .
CASSFGQNGETQYF | TGTGCCAGTAGTTTCGGACAGAACGGTGAGACCCAGTACTTC | TRBJ2-5 | 14 | TRBV19 | . | .
CASSRQALATNEKLFF | TGCGCCAGCAGTCGACAGGCGCTTGCAACTAATGAAAAACTGTTTTTT | TRBJ1-4 | 16 | TRBV5-1 | . | .
CASSMGTSRQETQYF | TGCGCCAGCAGCATGGGGACTAGCAGACAAGAGACCCAGTACTTC | TRBJ2-5 | 15 | TRBV5-1 | TRBD2 | .
CASSYAGAGELFF | TGTGCCAGCAGTTACGCGGGAGCCGGGGAGCTGTTTTTT | TRBJ2-2 | 13 | TRBV6-6 | TRBD2 | once
CASSLGPSYEQYF | TGTGCCAGCAGTTTGGGCCCCTCCTACGAGCAGTACTTC | TRBJ2-7 | 13 | TRBV28 | . | few
CSVGDSPYEQYF | TGCAGCGTTGGGGACAGCCCCTACGAGCAGTACTTC | TRBJ2-7 | 12 | TRBV29-1 | TRBD1 | few
CASSSYGLAGQETQYF | TGTGCCAGCAGCTCATACGGACTAGCGGGGCAAGAGACCCAGTACTTC | TRBJ2-5 | 16 | TRBV5-8 | TRBD2 | .
CASSPPTGSHEQFF | TGTGCCAGCTCACCACCGACAGGGTCCCATGAGCAGTTCTTC | TRBJ2-1 | 14 | TRBV18 | TRBD1 | few
CASSQDQQWAEAFF | TGCGCCAGCAGCCAAGATCAGCAATGGGCTGAAGCTTTCTTT | TRBJ1-1 | 14 | TRBV4-1 | . | few
CASSLPPGGSPYEQYF | TGTGCCAGCAGCCTACCTCCGGGGGGAAGTCCCTACGAGCAGTACTTC | TRBJ2-7 | 16 | TRBV7-2 | TRBD2 | .
CAISELWQGNQPQHF | TGTGCCATCAGTGAATTATGGCAGGGAAATCAGCCCCAGCATTTT | TRBJ1-5 | 15 | TRBV10-3 | . | once
CASMLAGGETQYF | TGTGCCAGCATGCTAGCGGGAGGGGAGACCCAGTACTTC | TRBJ2-5 | 13 | TRBV2 | TRBD2 | many
CASSTLEGRSYNEQFF | TGTGCCAGCAGCACCTTAGAGGGACGCTCCTACAATGAGCAGTTCTTC | TRBJ2-1 | 16 | TRBV5-4 | . | .
CASSEISSDIQYF | TGTGCCAGCAGTGAAATTAGCTCCGACATTCAGTACTTC | TRBJ2-4 | 13 | TRBV25-1 | . | .
CASSYLGGRSGGELFF | TGTGCCAGCAGTTACTTAGGGGGACGGAGTGGCGGGGAGCTGTTTTTT | TRBJ2-2 | 16 | TRBV6-5 | . | .
CSVVGKAGNTEAFF | TGCAGCGTTGTCGGGAAGGCCGGGAACACTGAAGCTTTCTTT | TRBJ1-1 | 14 | TRBV29-1 | . | many
CASSWVGNTIYF | TGTGCCAGCAGCTGGGTCGGAAACACCATATATTTT | TRBJ1-3 | 12 | TRBV7-9 | . | .
CASSVASLSANEQFF | TGTGCCAGCAGCGTAGCTTCCTTGTCCGCGAATGAGCAGTTCTTC | TRBJ2-1 | 15 | TRBV9 | . | .
CSVATGLPTPFVVF | TGCAGCGTTGCAACGGGACTCCCGACCCCCTTTGTCGTCTTC | TRBJ2-1 | 14 | TRBV29-1 | . | .
CASSPGGTGAGGNQPQHF | TGTGCCAGCTCACCCGGAGGGACAGGGGCTGGTGGCAATCAGCCCCAGCATTTT | TRBJ1-5 | 18 | TRBV18 | TRBD1 | .
CASRVLGDNEQFF | TGCGCCAGCAGGGTGCTGGGGGACAATGAGCAGTTCTTC | TRBJ2-1 | 13 | TRBV5-1 | . | few
CASSLSLAGSYNEQFF | TGTGCCAGCAGCTTAAGCTTGGCAGGCTCCTACAATGAGCAGTTCTTC | TRBJ2-1 | 16 | TRBV7-9 | . | .
CASSRDRGGNEQFF | TGCGCCAGCAGCCGGGACAGGGGCGGCAATGAGCAGTTCTTC | TRBJ2-1 | 14 | TRBV4-1 | TRBD1 | .
CASRDSRDRGETQYF | TGTGCCAGCAGAGATAGCCGGGACAGGGGAGAGACCCAGTACTTC | TRBJ2-5 | 15 | TRBV6-1 | TRBD1 | many
CASSLVQMNTGELFF | TGTGCCAGCAGCTTAGTACAAATGAACACCGGGGAGCTGTTTTTT | TRBJ2-2 | 15 | TRBV11-2 | . | .